The present TCR beta chain was sequenced within a study of blood T cells in healthy people across ages. Sample-barcoded 5' priming and a J-beta primer mix drove a second PCR of about 7 to 12 cycles. TCRdb re-derived calls from the 5' RACE reads in MiXCR, one entry per CDR3 protein. The sample includes about 670,000 distinct CDR3 sequences, 52% seen only once; the top ten take 13%. This clonotype was counted ten times or more. What was sequenced was blood. The TCR comes from a woman of 80 years or more in good health.

CDR3 sequence (DNA): TGTGCCAGCAGCGTAACTAGCGGGAGTGATACGCAGTATTTT. It translates to CASSVTSGSDTQYF. The gene calls are TRBV9 and TRBJ2-3; 11 nucleotides align to TRBD2. Germline V gives CDR1 SGDLS, CDR2 YYNGEE. With V trimmed by 1 base and J by 6 bases, 1 base remained unmatched. The CDR3 totals 14 residues.